What follows are 25 T cell receptor beta chains derived from one specimen sequenced in a study of cytomegalovirus exposure and HLA in healthy donors (dated by TCRdb to about 2017). The receptor library was made with the immunoSEQ multiplex PCR assay. For the multiplex PCR, a mixture combining 60 forward primers for TCR Vbeta segments and 13 reverse primers for TCR Jbeta segments was used. What TCRdb holds here is the immuneACCESS table cut down to in-frame rearrangements. Part of the clones is not present; checked against another copy, under half of the missing clones reflect an unresolved V gene, and the others are unexplained. The table for this sample lists approximately 100,000 clones; roughly 9.4% of them were counted only once. The ten biggest clones cover 4.5% to 6.5% of the sample. The sample taken for sequencing was PBMCs. These receptors all stem from a man aged 50 to 59 in good health and CMV-seropositive.

This clone occurred a few times. This sequence joins TRBV5-1 and TRBJ1-3; 7 bases match TRBD1. The CDR3 consists of 16 residues. Germline CDR1 reads SGHRS; CDR2 reads YFSETQ. V lost 0 bases to trimming and J lost 7 bases; unmatched junction nucleotides: 10. In DNA form, the CDR3 reads TGCGCCAGCAGCTTGGAAGGGGGCTTTGAATTGAACACCATATATTTT. The encoded protein is CASSLEGGFELNTIYF.

This clone has ten or more counts. The chain combines TRBV6-1 with TRBJ2-1; D remains ambiguous. Germline V lookup: CDR1 MNHNS, CDR2 SASEGT. V shed 3 bases and J shed 0 bases, with 9 bases lying between them. This CDR3 has 15 amino acids. CDR3 sequence reads: CASSEPGTSYNEQFF. Here the CDR3 DNA reads TGTGCCAGCAGTGAGCCAGGTACCTCCTACAATGAGCAGTTCTTC.

This clone was counted between two and nine times. The chain is built from TRBV6-1 and TRBJ2-7; TRBD1 matches at 8 bases. CDR3 length: 14 residues. The V segment lost 4 bases and the J segment 3 bases; nucleotides outside the gene matches: 5. Germline V lookup: CDR1 MNHNS, CDR2 SASEGT. The CDR3 sequence is CASSGDRLNYEQYF. The CDR3 region has the DNA TGTGCCAGCAGTGGGGACAGGCTAAACTACGAGCAGTACTTC.

V usage is TRBV27 and J usage is TRBJ2-7; 8 bases are a match to TRBD2. In germline, CDR1 is MNHEY, CDR2 SMNVEV (reference sequence). The CDR3 runs to 13 residues. V dropped 6 bases and J dropped 2; count of bases not matched to a gene: 3. The CDR3 nucleotides read TGTGCCAGCAGGGGTAGCGGGGCCTACGAGCAGTACTTC. Protein product: CASRGSGAYEQYF.

The chain uses TRBV28 and TRBJ1-1, with unresolved D. The CDR3 covers 14 residues. In germline, CDR1 is MDHEN, CDR2 SYDVKM. Trimming stripped 2 bases from V and 7 bases from J, with 14 bases between. Written as DNA, the CDR3 is TGTGCCAGCAGTTTAGTTTCGCCACGGGGTGAAGCTTTCTTT. Amino acids: CASSLVSPRGEAFF.

The chain joins TRBV2 to TRBJ1-6; D is ambiguous. Trimming took 8 bases from V and 1 from J, leaving 12 bases between them. The CDR3 runs 15 residues. In germline, CDR1 is SNHLY, CDR2 FYNNEI. CDR3: CASVPGMSYNSPLHF. In nucleotides, the CDR3 is TGTGCCAGCGTCCCGGGAATGTCCTATAATTCACCCCTCCACTTT.

This clone has just a few counts. This chain uses TRBV7-2 with TRBJ1-5; D is ambiguous. This CDR3 region has 17 residues. Trimming removed 5 bases at V and 1 base at J, with 18 bases between. Germline V gene sequence: CDR1 SGHTA, CDR2 FQGNSA. CDR3 bases: TGTGCCAGCAGCCCGGGAAACAGAGGTATCAGCAATCAGCCCCAGCATTTT. Translated, it gives CASSPGNRGISNQPQHF.

J is TRBJ1-5 and V is TRBV2; TRBD1 matches 9 bases. From germline, CDR1 is SNHLY and CDR2 FYNNEI. The length of the CDR3 is 15 residues. V gave up 4 bases and J gave up 6 bases; unmatched junction bases: 7. The CDR3 spells CASSALDRGAQPQHF. The DNA of the CDR3 is TGTGCCAGCAGTGCCCTGGACAGGGGTGCTCAGCCCCAGCATTTT.

The chain carries TRBV7-2 and TRBJ2-2; maybe TRBD2 (5 bases). The CDR3 length is 14 residues. The V gene lost 1 base and the J gene lost 4 bases, with 7 bases spanning the gap. Germline CDR1 reads SGHTA; CDR2 reads FQGNSA. This CDR3 reads CASSLDGGTGELFF. The CDR3 DNA reads as TGTGCCAGCAGCTTAGACGGAGGCACCGGGGAGCTGTTTTTT.

The V and J genes are TRBV6-5 and TRBJ2-6; D unresolved. The V end lost 6 bases, the J end lost 0 bases, and 9 bases lay between the germline ends. This CDR3 comprises 15 residues. Germline CDR1 reads MNHEY; CDR2 reads SVGAGI. This CDR3 reads CASSPGFSGANVLTF. The DNA for the CDR3 is TGTGCCAGCAGCCCTGGCTTCTCTGGGGCCAACGTCCTGACTTTC.

This chain uses TRBV29-1 with TRBJ2-7; D remains ambiguous. Germline lookup yields CDR1 SQVTM and CDR2 ANQGSEA. With 7 bases removed from V and 4 bases from J, the gap between germline ends came to 11 bases. The CDR3 totals 11 residues. CDR3 nucleotide sequence: TGCAGCGCTACAGAACGGTACGAGCAGTACTTC. Amino acid sequence: CSATERYEQYF.

This clone came up a few times. This CDR3 is CASSLFGAIPQETQYF. The DNA for the CDR3 is TGTGCCAGCAGCTTGTTCGGTGCCATCCCCCAAGAGACCCAGTACTTC. The genes are TRBV5-4 and TRBJ2-5; no clear D. The CDR3 totals 16 residues. Germline V gene data show CDR1 as SGHNT and CDR2 as YYREEE (reference sequence). Trimming stripped 1 base from V and 1 base from J, with 14 bases between.

The chain joins TRBV5-6 to TRBJ1-1, with D perhaps matching TRBD1 (5 bases). Germline V gives CDR1 SGHDT, CDR2 YYEEEE. The CDR3 covers 13 residues. Between the trimmed V and J ends, which lost 0 bases and 6 bases, there was a span of 9 bases. CDR3 residues: CASSLVRDPEAFF. The CDR3 DNA reads TGTGCCAGCAGCTTGGTCAGGGATCCTGAAGCTTTCTTT.

This clone was counted only a few times. The gene calls are TRBV28 and TRBJ1-5; the match to TRBD1 covers 8 bases. The CDR3 totals 15 residues. J lost 1 base, V lost 6 bases, and 5 bases had no gene match. Germline V gene sequence: CDR1 MDHEN, CDR2 SYDVKM. CDR3 sequence: CASSPNRGSNQPQHF. DNA of the CDR3: TGTGCCAGCAGCCCAAACAGGGGGAGCAATCAGCCCCAGCATTTT. The full variable domain, in which reference TRBV28 and TRBJ1-5 provide the parts outside the CDR3, is DVKVTQSSRYLVKRTGEKVFLECVQDMDHENMFWYRQDPGLGLRLIYFSYDVKMKEKGDIPEGYSVSREKKERFSLILESASTNQTSMYLCASSPNRGSNQPQHFGDGTRLSIL.

The J gene is TRBJ2-1, the V gene TRBV7-9, with 12 bases lining up with TRBD2. After removal of 7 bases from V and 13 bases from J, the junction contained 5 bases not matched to a gene. The V gene's germline CDR1 is SEHNR and CDR2 FQNEAQ (reference sequence). The CDR3 loop spans 12 amino acids. DNA of the CDR3: TGTGCCAGCACCCTAGCGGGAGGGGGTCAGTTCTTC. This codes for CASTLAGGGQFF.

This clone was recorded many times. This rearrangement joins TRBV6-6 to TRBJ1-4; a possible D gene is TRBD1 (6 bases). Germline V gene sequence: CDR1 MNHNY, CDR2 SVGAGI (reference sequence). CDR3 length: 15 amino acids. The germline V and J ends were trimmed by 5 bases and 5 bases, with 15 bases remaining between them. CDR3 protein: CASSLLERGNEKLFF. Here the CDR3 DNA reads TGTGCCAGCAGTCTACTGGAGAGGGGGAATGAAAAACTGTTTTTT.

This chain links TRBV7-2 with TRBJ1-4, with a tentative D call TRBD1 (5 bases). This CDR3 spans 12 amino acids. V lost 1 base and J lost 11, with 8 bases in between. CDR1 is SGHTA and CDR2 is FQGNSA in the germline V gene. Written as DNA, the CDR3 is TGTGCCAGCAGCTTAGGGGAGGGGAAACTGTTTTTT. Its translation is CASSLGEGKLFF. Filled out from reference TRBV7-2 and TRBJ1-4, the complete variable domain reads GAGVSQSPSNKVTEKGKDVELRCDPISGHTALYWYRQSLGQGLEFLIYFQGNSAPDKSGLPSDRFSAERTGGSVSTLTIQRTQQEDSAVYLCASSLGEGKLFFGSGTQLSVL.

This chain uses TRBV9 with TRBJ1-1; 9 positions match TRBD1. The germline gives CDR1 SGDLS, CDR2 YYNGEE. The CDR3 runs 15 residues. J was trimmed by 4 bases and V by 5 bases; bases with no gene match: 9. CDR3 residues: CASSPQGQGSTEAFF. As DNA, the CDR3 is TGTGCCAGCAGTCCCCAGGGACAGGGATCCACTGAAGCTTTCTTT.

This clone has only a few counts. The chain carries TRBV29-1 and TRBJ2-7; D perhaps matches TRBD2 (7 bases). Germline CDR1 SQVTM, CDR2 ANQGSEA. Trimming removed 4 bases from V and 6 bases from J, with 13 bases in between. This CDR3 comprises 12 residues. CDR3 bases: TGCAGCGTTGGAGGGGGAGGGCGCGAGCAGTACTTC. Amino acids: CSVGGGGREQYF.

This clone was counted a few times. The V call is TRBV18, the J call TRBJ1-2; possible D gene TRBD1, 5 bases. The CDR3 has 15 amino acids. The V gene's germline CDR1 is KGHSH and CDR2 LQKENI. The germline V and J ends were trimmed by 1 base and 8 bases, with 17 bases remaining between them. The CDR3 sequence: CASSPLGPTGEGYTF. In nucleotides, the CDR3 is TGTGCCAGCTCACCACTGGGACCTACGGGAGAGGGCTACACCTTC. Complete variable domain (other parts from reference TRBV18 and TRBJ1-2): NAGVMQNPRHLVRRRGQEARLRCSPMKGHSHVYWYRQLPEEGLKFMVYLQKENIIDESGMPKERFSAEFPKEGPSILRIQQVVRGDSAAYFCASSPLGPTGEGYTFGSGTRLTVV.

This clone was seen many times. The J gene is TRBJ2-1, the V gene TRBV5-1, with D possibly TRBD1 on 6 matching bases. With 5 bases removed from V and 8 bases from J, the gap between germline ends came to 11 bases. The CDR3 sequence is 12 residues long. Germline V CDR1 and CDR2: SGHRS, YFSETQ. The CDR3 protein is CASSYQGYEQFF. The CDR3 coding sequence is TGCGCCAGCAGTTACCAGGGGTATGAGCAGTTCTTC.

This clone has only a few counts. This rearrangement joins TRBV5-1 to TRBJ2-2; tentatively, D is TRBD2 (6 bases). Per germline, CDR1 SGHRS and CDR2 YFSETQ. V lost 0 bases to trimming and J lost 2 bases, with 8 bases between them. This CDR3 has 15 residues. The CDR3 DNA follows: TGCGCCAGCAGCTTGGGGACTACCAACACCGGGGAGCTGTTTTTT. Translated: CASSLGTTNTGELFF.

The V call is TRBV5-1, the J call TRBJ1-6, with D perhaps TRBD1 (6 bases). CDR1 is SGHRS, CDR2 YFSETQ, per germline. V lost 0 bases and J lost 6, with 7 bases in between. The CDR3 contains 14 residues. CDR3 sequence: CASSLDRVNSPLHF. The CDR3 nucleotides are TGCGCCAGCAGCTTGGACAGGGTTAATTCACCCCTCCACTTT. Using reference TRBV5-1 and TRBJ1-6 for the parts outside the CDR3, the full variable domain is KAGVTQTPRYLIKTRGQQVTLSCSPISGHRSVSWYQQTPGQGLQFLFEYFSETQRNKGNFPGRFSGRQFSNSRSEMNVSTLELGDSALYLCASSLDRVNSPLHFGNGTRLTVT.

This clone was counted between two and nine times. V is TRBV9 and J is TRBJ2-2, with TRBD2 matching 12 bases. Germline V CDR1 and CDR2: SGDLS, YYNGEE. The CDR3 covers 16 residues. The junction had 9 bases not matched to a gene; V was cut back by 5 bases and J by 7 bases. Written as DNA, the CDR3 is TGTGCCAGCAGTAGGACTAGCGGGATCGTCGACGGGGAGCTGTTTTTT. This gives the protein CASSRTSGIVDGELFF.

The rearrangement joins TRBV29-1 to TRBJ2-7; 10 bases are a match to TRBD1. The germline CDR1 and CDR2 sequences are SQVTM and ANQGSEA. With V trimmed by 6 bases and J by 1 base, 6 bases remained unmatched. This CDR3 contains 14 residues. Written as DNA, the CDR3 is TGCAGCGTGAACCGGGACAGGGGTTCCTACGAGCAGTACTTC. Protein: CSVNRDRGSYEQYF.